The clone carrying this T cell receptor (beta chain) was recorded only once. The CDR3 is made up of 17 amino acids. The junction had 11 bases not matched to a gene; V was cut back by 4 bases and J by 3 bases. Germline V gene data show CDR1 as KGHSH and CDR2 as LQKENI. The record originates from a study of blood T cell repertoires in COVID-19. In the authors' workflow: It was from reference gene primer amplification that nucleated cell counts were estimated. The data were produced by immunoSEQ multiplex PCR, yet TCRdb's version contains in-frame clones alone and is incomplete. The DNA was the basis for D and trimming; V, J and clone size are from that table. Among about 670,000 clones listed, just under 90% were seen once.

The receptor was isolated from a young woman with acute or convalescent COVID-19. Source material: peripheral blood. This chain connects TRBV18 to TRBJ1-3; 8 positions agree with TRBD1. CDR3 sequence reads: CASSRTLGQGSGNTIYF. CDR3 sequence (DNA): TGTGCCAGCTCACGAACCCTTGGACAGGGAAGTGGAAACACCATATATTTT.